Shown below are 27 T cell receptor beta chains from a single sample sequenced in a study of blood T cells in healthy people across ages. A second PCR of 7 to 11 cycles used a sample-barcoded 5' primer and a J-beta primer mix. MiXCR was run by TCRdb on the 5' RACE reads, yielding one entry per CDR3 protein. The sample carries 1.5 million to 2 million distinct CDR3 sequences, 28% recorded once. The sequencing input was blood. Receptors originate from a woman aged 25 to 39 in good health.

The sample holds a few counts of this clonotype. The chain has TRBV20-1 and TRBJ2-7; D not resolved. This CDR3 is built from 14 residues. Trimming cost V 0 bases and J 2 bases, with 11 bases left between them. Germline values: CDR1 DFQATT, CDR2 SNEGSKA (reference sequence). The DNA for the CDR3 is TGCAGTGCTAGAGATTCAGGAACTACCTACGAGCAGTACTTC. Translating it yields CSARDSGTTYEQYF.

CDR3 sequence (DNA): TGTGCCAGCAGCACCCGGGGACAGCTTAATGAAAAACTGTTTTTT. Its translation: CASSTRGQLNEKLFF. This sequence joins TRBV7-9 and TRBJ1-4, with TRBD1 matching over 7 bases. V lost 5 bases to trimming and J lost 4 bases; unmatched junction nucleotides: 7. This CDR3 spans 15 amino acids. The V gene's germline CDR1 is SEHNR and CDR2 FQNEAQ (reference sequence).

There are many counts of this clonotype. V gene TRBV6-6 combines with J gene TRBJ2-7, with D unclear. Germline V lookup: CDR1 MNHNY, CDR2 SVGAGI (reference sequence). Trimming took off 2 bases at V and 1 base at J, with 3 bases between the two ends. The length of the CDR3 is 12 residues. CDR3 sequence: CASSYASYEQYF. The CDR3 DNA follows: TGTGCCAGCAGTTACGCGTCCTACGAGCAGTACTTC.

This clonotype was seen only a few times. An end of the junction does not agree with germline; a read error may underlie this. J is TRBJ1-2 and V is TRBV7-2; D gene ambiguous. Germline-derived CDR1 and CDR2 are SGHTA and FQGNSA. The CDR3 totals 15 residues. DNA for the CDR3: TGTGTCAGCAGCTTAGCGGGCCCAGCTAACTATGGCTACACCTTC. It specifies CVSSLAGPANYGYTF.

The chain recombines TRBV27 with TRBJ1-2; a possible D gene is TRBD1 (6 bases). This CDR3 region has 15 residues. Germline CDR1 MNHEY, CDR2 SMNVEV (reference sequence). The ends were cut back, 5 bases at V and 2 bases at J, with 15 bases in the middle. The DNA for the CDR3 is TGTGCCAGCAGTCGCCTACAGGGCCTAAACTATGGCTACACCTTC. It translates to CASSRLQGLNYGYTF.

The rearrangement joins TRBV7-9 to TRBJ2-4, with D perhaps matching TRBD1 or TRBD2 (6 bases each). Trimming removed 5 bases from V and 3 bases from J, with 14 bases in between. This CDR3 is built from 15 residues. Germline CDR1 reads SEHNR; CDR2 reads FQNEAQ (reference sequence). The CDR3 loop is CASSGGGWDKNIQYF. The CDR3 DNA follows: TGTGCCAGCAGCGGAGGGGGGTGGGACAAAAACATTCAGTACTTC.

CDR3 sequence reads: CASSHGDRQYF. The DNA of the CDR3 is TGTGCCAGCAGCCATGGGGACAGGCAGTATTTT. The gene calls are TRBV9 and TRBJ2-3; 7 nucleotides line up with TRBD1. Looked up from germline, CDR1 is SGDLS and CDR2 is YYNGEE. Unmatched junction bases numbered 4, after V lost 4 bases and J lost 11 bases. The CDR3 sequence is 11 residues long.

The gene calls are TRBV3-1 and TRBJ1-1; 7 nucleotides align to TRBD1. The germline V gene has CDR1 LGHDT and CDR2 YNNKEL (reference sequence). The J segment lost 1 base and the V segment lost 0 bases, leaving 2 bases of the junction unmatched. This CDR3 comprises 15 residues. Written as DNA, the CDR3 is TGTGCCAGCAGCCAAGAGACAGGGCGGAACACTGAAGCTTTCTTT. Its translation is CASSQETGRNTEAFF. The complete variable domain, with remaining parts taken from reference TRBV3-1 and TRBJ1-1, reads DTAVSQTPKYLVTQMGNDKSIKCEQNLGHDTMYWYKQDSKKFLKIMFSYNNKELIINETVPNRFSPKSPDKAHLNLHINSLELGDSAVYFCASSQETGRNTEAFFGQGTRLTVV.

This sequence joins TRBV12-3 or TRBV12-4 and TRBJ1-1; D not resolved. V was pared by 0 bases and J by 3 bases, with 8 bases between. The CDR3 has 14 residues. CDR3 in DNA: TGTGCCAGCAGTTTAGCGCAGCTTCACACTGAAGCTTTCTTT. Encoded protein: CASSLAQLHTEAFF.

The chain uses TRBV12-3 or TRBV12-4 and TRBJ2-1, with 9 bases fitting TRBD1. The CDR3 loop spans 15 amino acids. Losses at the gene ends were 5 bases for V and 4 bases for J; bases not matched to a gene: 6. The CDR3 loop reads CASSRTGAEYNEQFF. CDR3 coding DNA: TGTGCCAGCAGTCGGACAGGGGCGGAATACAATGAGCAGTTCTTC.

This clonotype was seen only a few times. This chain joins TRBV20-1 and TRBJ2-7; possibly TRBD2 for D (5 bases). The V end lost 0 bases, the J end lost 3 bases, and 12 bases lay between the germline ends. The CDR3 is 14 residues long. Germline CDR1 is DFQATT and CDR2 is SNEGSKA (reference sequence). CDR3 sequence: CSARDREFYYEQYF. DNA of the CDR3: TGCAGTGCTAGAGATCGGGAATTTTACTACGAGCAGTACTTC.

The CDR3 DNA reads TGTGCCAGCAGATGGGACCATAGCTCCTACGAGCAGTACTTC. Its translation: CASRWDHSSYEQYF. V usage is TRBV28 and J usage is TRBJ2-7; D may match TRBD1 or TRBD2 (5 bases each). The V gene lost 6 bases and the J gene lost 0 bases, with 12 bases spanning the gap. Germline lookup yields CDR1 MDHEN and CDR2 SYDVKM. This CDR3 comprises 14 residues. The full variable domain, rest sourced from reference TRBV28 and TRBJ2-7, is DVKVTQSSRYLVKRTGEKVFLECVQDMDHENMFWYRQDPGLGLRLIYFSYDVKMKEKGDIPEGYSVSREKKERFSLILESASTNQTSMYLCASRWDHSSYEQYFGPGTRLTVT.

This chain links TRBV13 with TRBJ1-4, with D tentatively TRBD1 (5 bases). V lost 8 bases and J 8 bases, leaving 15 bases between the germline ends. The CDR3 consists of 13 residues. CDR1 and CDR2 (germline): PRHDT, FYEKMQ (reference sequence). CDR3 nucleotides: TGTGCCAGCGGGGTTGAGGGACGAGAAAAACTGTTTTTT. Residues: CASGVEGREKLFF.

This clonotype appeared a few times. CDR3 loop: CASSSFGYGYTF. CDR3 coding DNA: TGTGCCAGCAGCTCATTCGGGTATGGCTACACCTTC. V and J are TRBV9 and TRBJ1-2; D not certain. This CDR3 has 12 residues. The germline V and J ends were trimmed by 4 bases and 5 bases, with 9 bases remaining between them. Germline assignment: CDR1 SGDLS and CDR2 YYNGEE.

In this sample, this clonotype turned up a few times. One junction end does not reproduce the germline sequence, and a read error may be involved. The J gene is TRBJ2-4, the V gene TRBV15; D remains ambiguous. Germline assignment: CDR1 LNHNV and CDR2 YYDKDF (reference sequence). The CDR3 is 15 amino acids. The CDR3 DNA follows: TGTGCCGCCAGCAGAGATGGAAGGGCCTCAAACATTCAGTACTTC. Protein: CAASRDGRASNIQYF. The full variable domain, its missing parts supplied by reference TRBV15 and TRBJ2-4, is DAMVIQNPRYQVTQFGKPVTLSCSQTLNHNVMYWYQQKSSQAPKLLFHYYDKDFNNEADTPDNFQSRRPNTSFCFLDIRSPGLGDTAMYLCAASRDGRASNIQYFGAGTRLSVL.

This clonotype was found many times. This chain joins TRBV5-1 and TRBJ1-2; possible D gene TRBD1, 6 bases. The CDR3 runs 14 residues. In germline, CDR1 is SGHRS, CDR2 YFSETQ. The V and J ends lost 4 bases and 7 bases respectively, with 17 bases between them. The CDR3 DNA reads as TGCGCCAGCAGCCGCCAAGACAGGAGGACTGGCTACACCTTC. Encoded protein: CASSRQDRRTGYTF.

The rearrangement uses TRBV10-1 and TRBJ2-5; 8 bases align to TRBD2. Germline-derived CDR1 and CDR2 are WNHNN and SYGVQD (reference sequence). Trimming took 4 bases from V and 5 from J; bases not matched to a gene: 9. The CDR3 runs 15 residues. The CDR3: CASSGRSGGAETQYF. CDR3 nucleotides: TGCGCCAGCAGTGGAAGGAGCGGGGGAGCCGAGACCCAGTACTTC.

This clonotype appeared a few times. The gene calls are TRBV4-3 and TRBJ2-2, with D possibly being TRBD2 (6 bases). V lost 1 base and J 0 bases, leaving 9 bases between the germline ends. The CDR3 extends over 16 amino acids. Germline V gene data show CDR1 as LGHNA and CDR2 as YSLEER. CDR3 sequence: CASSQARLANTGELFF. The CDR3 DNA reads as TGCGCCAGCAGCCAAGCCCGACTAGCGAACACCGGGGAGCTGTTTTTT.

The chain joins TRBV7-9 to TRBJ1-5; D is uncertain. Per the germline V gene, CDR1 is SEHNR and CDR2 is FQNEAQ (reference sequence). The CDR3 sequence is 12 residues long. Trimming pared 5 bases from V and 5 bases from J, leaving 7 bases between. This CDR3 is CASSPVDQPQHF. The CDR3 bases are TGTGCCAGCAGCCCCGTTGATCAGCCCCAGCATTTT.

Only a few counts were recorded for this clonotype. The chain links TRBV20-1 to TRBJ1-1, with D unresolved. This CDR3 comprises 12 residues. Trimming stripped 6 bases from V and 5 bases from J, with 13 bases between. The germline V gene encodes CDR1 DFQATT and CDR2 SNEGSKA (reference sequence). The CDR3 is CSAGILTTEAFF. The CDR3 DNA sequence: TGCAGTGCCGGGATTCTAACGACTGAAGCTTTCTTT.

Details on this clonotype: A read error may produce the germline difference seen at one junction end. The chain employs TRBV14 and TRBJ2-1, with D uncertain. The CDR3 is 11 amino acids. Germline V CDR1 and CDR2: SGHDN, FVKESK. The DNA for the CDR3 is TGTTCCAGCAGCAAGTTCGATGAGCAGTTCTTC. It encodes CSSSKFDEQFF.

As to this clonotype: A read error may produce the germline difference seen at one junction end. The chain is built from TRBV25-1 and TRBJ2-5; TRBD2 matches at 9 bases. The CDR3 contains 18 residues. CDR1 and CDR2 (germline): MGHDK, SYGVNS. The CDR3 loop reads CASSESGSGRKAQEAQYF. CDR3 sequence (DNA): TGTGCCAGCAGTGAATCAGGTAGCGGGAGAAAGGCCCAAGAGGCCCAGTACTTC.

V usage is TRBV12-3 or TRBV12-4 and J usage is TRBJ1-1, with D perhaps TRBD1 (6 bases). The V end lost 6 bases, the J end lost 4 bases, and 15 bases lay between the germline ends. The CDR3 is 14 amino acids. In nucleotides, the CDR3 is TGTGCCAGCAGGATACAGGGTTTGCCCACTGAAGCTTTCTTT. It specifies CASRIQGLPTEAFF.

The chain employs TRBV2 and TRBJ2-1; D is ambiguous. The CDR3 is 13 residues long. V dropped 7 bases and J dropped 10 bases, with 17 bases sitting between them. Germline V CDR1 and CDR2: SNHLY, FYNNEI. The CDR3 DNA is TGTGCCAGCACCGGCGGAACGTTAGGAGAGCAGTTCTTC. Amino acid sequence: CASTGGTLGEQFF.

The J gene is TRBJ2-7, the V gene TRBV20-1; TRBD2 might be the D (6 bases). The CDR3 is 14 amino acids. The germline V and J ends were trimmed by 5 bases and 0 bases, with 14 bases remaining between them. Germline V gene lookup returns CDR1 DFQATT and CDR2 SNEGSKA (reference sequence). The DNA of the CDR3 is TGCAGTGCTTATAGCGGTTCCGTCTCCTACGAGCAGTACTTC. This translates into CSAYSGSVSYEQYF.

About this clonotype: At one of its ends the junction is not consistent with the germline gene, which may arise from a read error. This rearrangement joins TRBV5-1 to TRBJ2-5, with TRBD2 as a possible D gene (5 bases). CDR3 length equals 12 residues. Germline CDR1 SGHRS, CDR2 YFSETQ. The chain's CDR3 is CTSSGSGGEQYF. The CDR3 region has the DNA TGCACCAGCTCCGGGTCCGGTGGGGAGCAGTACTTC.

The chain couples TRBV7-9 to TRBJ2-7; D is perhaps TRBD1 (6 bases). The V gene lost 5 bases and the J gene lost 6 bases, with 11 bases spanning the gap. This CDR3 contains 12 residues. CDR1 is SEHNR and CDR2 is FQNEAQ in the germline V gene (reference sequence). The CDR3 bases are TGTGCCAGCAGCCCCGGGACACTCGAGCAGTACTTC. The encoded protein is CASSPGTLEQYF.